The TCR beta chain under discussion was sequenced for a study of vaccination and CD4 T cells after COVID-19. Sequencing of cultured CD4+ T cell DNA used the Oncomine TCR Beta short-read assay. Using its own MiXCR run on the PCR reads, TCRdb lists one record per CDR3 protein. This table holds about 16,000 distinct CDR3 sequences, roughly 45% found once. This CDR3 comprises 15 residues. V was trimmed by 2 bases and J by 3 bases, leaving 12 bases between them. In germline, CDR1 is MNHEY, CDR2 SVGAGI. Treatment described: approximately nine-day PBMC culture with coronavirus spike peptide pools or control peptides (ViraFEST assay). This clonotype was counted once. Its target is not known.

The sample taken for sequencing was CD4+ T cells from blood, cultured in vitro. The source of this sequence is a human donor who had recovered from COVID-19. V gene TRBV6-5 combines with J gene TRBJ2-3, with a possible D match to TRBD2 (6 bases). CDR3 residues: CASSYHGGSTDTQYF. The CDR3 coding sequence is TGTGCCAGCAGTTACCATGGGGGGTCGACAGATACGCAGTATTTT.